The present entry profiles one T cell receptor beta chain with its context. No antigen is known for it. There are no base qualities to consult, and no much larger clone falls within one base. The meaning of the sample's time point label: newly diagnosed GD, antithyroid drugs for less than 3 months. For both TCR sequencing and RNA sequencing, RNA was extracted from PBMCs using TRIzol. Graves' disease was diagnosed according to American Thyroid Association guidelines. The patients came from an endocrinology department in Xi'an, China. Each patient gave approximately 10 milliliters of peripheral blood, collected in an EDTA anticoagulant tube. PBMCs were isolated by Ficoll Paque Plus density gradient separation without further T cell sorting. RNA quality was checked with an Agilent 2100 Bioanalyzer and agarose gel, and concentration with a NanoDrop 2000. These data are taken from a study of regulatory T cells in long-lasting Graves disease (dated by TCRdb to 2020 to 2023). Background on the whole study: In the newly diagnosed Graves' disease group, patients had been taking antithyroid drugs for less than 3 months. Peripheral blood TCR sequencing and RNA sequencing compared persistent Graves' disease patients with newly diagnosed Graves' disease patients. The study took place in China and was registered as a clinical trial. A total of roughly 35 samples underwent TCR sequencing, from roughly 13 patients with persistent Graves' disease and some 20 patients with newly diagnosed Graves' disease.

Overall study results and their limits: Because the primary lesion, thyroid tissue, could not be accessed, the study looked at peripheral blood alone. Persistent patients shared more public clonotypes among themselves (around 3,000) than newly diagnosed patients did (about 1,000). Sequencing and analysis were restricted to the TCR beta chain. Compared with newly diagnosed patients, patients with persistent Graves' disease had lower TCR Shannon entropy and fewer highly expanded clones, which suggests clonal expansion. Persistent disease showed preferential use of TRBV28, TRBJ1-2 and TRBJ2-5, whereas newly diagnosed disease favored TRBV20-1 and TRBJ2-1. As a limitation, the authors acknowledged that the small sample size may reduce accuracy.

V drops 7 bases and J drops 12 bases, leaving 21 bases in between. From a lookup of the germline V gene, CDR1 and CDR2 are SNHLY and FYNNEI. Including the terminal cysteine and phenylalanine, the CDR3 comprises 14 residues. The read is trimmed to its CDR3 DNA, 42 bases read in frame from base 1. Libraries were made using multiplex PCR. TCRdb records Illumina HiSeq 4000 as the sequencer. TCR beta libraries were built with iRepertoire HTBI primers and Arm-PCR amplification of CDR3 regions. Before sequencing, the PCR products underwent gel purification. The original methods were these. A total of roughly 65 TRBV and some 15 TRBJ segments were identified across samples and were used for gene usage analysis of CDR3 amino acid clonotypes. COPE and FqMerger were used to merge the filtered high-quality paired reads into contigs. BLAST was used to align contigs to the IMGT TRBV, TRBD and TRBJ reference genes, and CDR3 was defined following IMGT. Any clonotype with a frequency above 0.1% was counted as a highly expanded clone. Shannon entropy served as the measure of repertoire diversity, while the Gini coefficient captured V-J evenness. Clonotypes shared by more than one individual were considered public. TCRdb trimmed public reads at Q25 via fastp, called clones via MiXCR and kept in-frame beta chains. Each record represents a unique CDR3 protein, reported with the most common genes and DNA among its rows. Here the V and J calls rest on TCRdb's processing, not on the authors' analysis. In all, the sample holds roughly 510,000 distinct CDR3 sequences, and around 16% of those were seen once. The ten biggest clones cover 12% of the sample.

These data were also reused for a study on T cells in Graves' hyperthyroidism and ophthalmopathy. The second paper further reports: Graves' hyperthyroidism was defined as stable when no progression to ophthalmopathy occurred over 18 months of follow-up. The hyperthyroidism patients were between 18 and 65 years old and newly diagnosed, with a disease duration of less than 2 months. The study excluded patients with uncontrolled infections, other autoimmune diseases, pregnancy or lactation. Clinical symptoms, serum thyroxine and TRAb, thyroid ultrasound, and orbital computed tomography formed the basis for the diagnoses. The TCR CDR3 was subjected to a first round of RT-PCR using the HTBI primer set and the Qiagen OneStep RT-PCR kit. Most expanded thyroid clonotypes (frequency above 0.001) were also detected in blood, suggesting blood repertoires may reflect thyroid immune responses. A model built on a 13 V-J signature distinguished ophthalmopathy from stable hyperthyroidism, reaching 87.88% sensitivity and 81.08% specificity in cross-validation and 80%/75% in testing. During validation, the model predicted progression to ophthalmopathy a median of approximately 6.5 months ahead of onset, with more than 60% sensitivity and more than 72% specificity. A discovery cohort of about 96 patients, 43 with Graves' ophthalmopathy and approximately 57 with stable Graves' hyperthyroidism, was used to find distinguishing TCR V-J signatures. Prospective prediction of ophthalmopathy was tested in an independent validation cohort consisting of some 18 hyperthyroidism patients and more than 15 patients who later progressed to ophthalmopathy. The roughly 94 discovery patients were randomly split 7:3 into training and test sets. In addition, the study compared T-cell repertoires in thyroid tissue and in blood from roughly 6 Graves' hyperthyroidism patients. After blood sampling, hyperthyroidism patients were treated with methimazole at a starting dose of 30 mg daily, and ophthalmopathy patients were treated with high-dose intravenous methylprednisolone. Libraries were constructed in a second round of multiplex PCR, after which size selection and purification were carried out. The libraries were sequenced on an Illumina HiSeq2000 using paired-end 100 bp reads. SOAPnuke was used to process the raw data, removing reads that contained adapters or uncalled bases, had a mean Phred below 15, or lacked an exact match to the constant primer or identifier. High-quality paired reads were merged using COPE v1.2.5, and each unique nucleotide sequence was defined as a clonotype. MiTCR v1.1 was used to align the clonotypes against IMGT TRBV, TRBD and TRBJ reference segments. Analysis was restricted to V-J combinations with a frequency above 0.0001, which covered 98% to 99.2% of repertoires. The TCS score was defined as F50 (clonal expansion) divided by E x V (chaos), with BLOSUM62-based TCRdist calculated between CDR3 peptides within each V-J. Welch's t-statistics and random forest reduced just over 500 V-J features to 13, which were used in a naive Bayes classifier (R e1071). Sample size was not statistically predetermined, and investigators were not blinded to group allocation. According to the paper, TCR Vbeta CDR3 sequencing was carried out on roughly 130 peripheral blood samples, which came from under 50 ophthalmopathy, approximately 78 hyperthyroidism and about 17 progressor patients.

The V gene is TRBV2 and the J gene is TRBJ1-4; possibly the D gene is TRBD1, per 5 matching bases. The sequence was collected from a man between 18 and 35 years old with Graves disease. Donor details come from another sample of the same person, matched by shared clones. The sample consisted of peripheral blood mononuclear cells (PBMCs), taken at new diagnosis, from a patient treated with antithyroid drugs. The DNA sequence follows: TGTGCCAGCACCCCTTCCGGGACGTTTGGGGAACTGTTTTTT. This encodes CASTPSGTFGELFF.